Reported below is one T cell receptor beta chain. Its antigen is not known. This specimen belongs to a study of graft-versus-host responses after intestinal transplantation. On the study more broadly: Multivisceral, liver-intestinal, or isolated intestinal transplants were given to recipients. Whole-study results and caveats: Early post-transplant HvG declines showed an association with peak circulating GvH clone levels.

Assay used: immunoSEQ multiplex PCR; TCRdb lists only in-frame clones, some missing. The data show over 100,000 clones, roughly 84% seen once. The receptor was derived from a human donor who received an intestinal transplant. The sequenced sample was unstimulated CD4+ T cells sorted from spleen or lymph node cells, obtained before intestinal transplant.

This CDR3 reads CAWRGLAGETQYF. In nucleotides, the CDR3 is TGTGCCTGGAGGGGACTAGCGGGAGAGACCCAGTACTTC. The V call is TRBV30, the J call TRBJ2-5, with 12 bases lining up with TRBD2. CDR1 and CDR2 (germline): GTSNPN, SVGIG (reference sequence). The CDR3 consists of 13 residues. V gave up 3 bases and J gave up 4 bases; unmatched junction bases: 0. The full variable domain, completed using reference TRBV30 and TRBJ2-5, is SQTIHQWPATLVQPVGSPLSLECTVEGTSNPNLYWYRQAAGRGLQLLFYSVGIGQISSEVPQNLSASRPQDRQFILSSKKLLLSDSGFYLCAWRGLAGETQYFGPGTRLLVL.